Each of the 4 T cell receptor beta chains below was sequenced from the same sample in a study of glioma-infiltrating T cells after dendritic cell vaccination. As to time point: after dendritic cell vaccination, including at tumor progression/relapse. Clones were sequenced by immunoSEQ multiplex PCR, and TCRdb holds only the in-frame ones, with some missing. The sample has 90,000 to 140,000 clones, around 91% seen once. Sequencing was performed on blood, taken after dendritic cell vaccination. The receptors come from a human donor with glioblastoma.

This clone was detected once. In nucleotides, the CDR3 is TGTGCCAGCAGCCAAGATCTGGCTAGCTCTCAAAACATTCAGTACTTC. The encoded protein is CASSQDLASSQNIQYF. This sequence joins TRBV4-2 and TRBJ2-4; a possible D gene is TRBD2 (5 bases). Germline loops: CDR1 LGHNA, CDR2 YNFKEQ. The germline V and J ends were trimmed by 0 bases and 5 bases, with 14 bases remaining between them. The CDR3 length is 16 residues.

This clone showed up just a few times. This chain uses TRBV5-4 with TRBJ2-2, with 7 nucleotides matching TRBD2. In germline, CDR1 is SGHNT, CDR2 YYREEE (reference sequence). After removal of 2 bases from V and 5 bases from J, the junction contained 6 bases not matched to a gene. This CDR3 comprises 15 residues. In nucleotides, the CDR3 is TGTGCCAGCAGCTTTGGGAGGGAACGGACCGGGGAGCTGTTTTTT. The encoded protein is CASSFGRERTGELFF.

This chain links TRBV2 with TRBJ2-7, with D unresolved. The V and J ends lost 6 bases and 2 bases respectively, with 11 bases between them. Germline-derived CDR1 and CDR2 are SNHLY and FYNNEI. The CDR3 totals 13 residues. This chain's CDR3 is CASSPELPYEQYF. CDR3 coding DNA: TGTGCCAGCAGCCCGGAGCTGCCCTACGAGCAGTACTTC.

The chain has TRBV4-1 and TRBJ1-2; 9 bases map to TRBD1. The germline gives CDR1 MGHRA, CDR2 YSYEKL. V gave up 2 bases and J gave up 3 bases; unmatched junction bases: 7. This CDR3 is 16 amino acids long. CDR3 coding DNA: TGCGCCAGCAGCCAAAGCATGACAGGGGGATACTATGGCTACACCTTC. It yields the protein CASSQSMTGGYYGYTF.